The rows below give T cell receptor beta chains drawn from one sample of a study of T cell repertoires in cytomegalovirus infection. TCRdb called the reads again in MiXCR, with one record for every CDR3 protein. The table has some 590,000 distinct CDR3 sequences, under 45% seen once. No antigen has been identified for these receptors. This specimen was cultured PBMCs, taken from culture after CMV antigen stimulation. The receptors here all came from a human donor in good health (CMV status not recorded). Some clones in this sample may be carry-over from other donors' samples. The CDR3 runs from the conserved cysteine through the conserved F or W. Each record gives: J gene, V gene, D gene, clone size, CDR3 protein, CDR3 DNA. A D gene is named only where the DNA matches it firmly. Rows may omit the clone size; those that give it use once, few, many or a size class.

>TRBJ2-5|TRBV7-9|.|few
CASSPDRGKTQYF
TGTGCCAGCAGCCCTGACCGGGGAAAAACCCAGTACTTC
>TRBJ1-3|TRBV5-1|.|few
CASSFGVGAAGNTIYF
TGCGCCAGCAGCTTTGGAGTAGGGGCGGCTGGAAACACCATATATTTT
>TRBJ1-1|TRBV12-5|TRBD1|.
CASGLEEGASAFF
TGTGCTAGTGGTTTGGAGGAGGGGGCGTCAGCTTTCTTT
>TRBJ1-2|TRBV20-1|.|few
CSARAGSSPGYTF
TGCAGTGCTAGAGCCGGGTCTTCCCCTGGCTACACCTTC
>TRBJ2-3|TRBV12-5|TRBD2|few
CASGLVHARSGSDSTQYF
TGTGCTAGTGGTTTGGTACATGCCCGCAGCGGGAGCGATTCTACGCAGTATTTT
>TRBJ1-1|TRBV7-2|.|.
CASSPVVGAGTEAFF
TGTGCCAGCAGCCCTGTGGTGGGGGCGGGGACTGAAGCTTTCTTT
>TRBJ2-2|TRBV7-2|TRBD2|many
CASKPGLAVSRELFF
TGTGCCAGCAAACCGGGACTAGCGGTATCCCGGGAGCTGTTTTTT
>TRBJ2-1|TRBV19|.|.
CASSLGTRSYNEQFF
TGTGCCAGTAGTCTTGGGACCCGCTCCTACAATGAGCAGTTCTTC
>TRBJ1-5|TRBV6-2/TRBV6-3|.|.
CASSYSGQIYQPQHF
TGTGCCAGCAGTTACTCGGGACAAATCTATCAGCCCCAGCATTTT
>TRBJ1-4|TRBV20-1|.|.
CSMFRNPGSNEKLFF
TGCAGTATGTTCAGGAACCCGGGATCAAATGAAAAACTGTTTTTT
>TRBJ1-2|TRBV25-1|.|few
CASSLAGPRNYGYTF
TGTGCCAGCAGTCTTGCCGGCCCCCGTAACTATGGCTACACCTTC
>TRBJ2-3|TRBV11-2|TRBD2|many
CASSLNIAGGSTDTQYF
TGTGCCAGCAGCCTCAATATAGCGGGAGGAAGCACAGATACGCAGTATTTT
>TRBJ1-3|TRBV7-9|.|few
CASSLARGAKGNTIYF
TGTGCCAGCAGCTTAGCACGGGGGGCGAAAGGAAACACCATATATTTT
>TRBJ1-1|TRBV30|TRBD1|.
CAWKGRWDRGNTEAFF
TGTGCCTGGAAGGGGCGGTGGGACAGGGGGAACACTGAAGCTTTCTTT